The 29 T cell receptor beta chains below were found in one sample sequenced in a study of beta chain features in type 1 diabetes. Since all of the isolated RNA was reverse transcribed, expressed TCRB transcripts were what got sequenced. The method was immunoSEQ multiplex PCR; TCRdb's version includes in-frame clones alone and lacks a portion of them. This table holds almost 350,000 clones, 6.5% to 10% found once. Sequenced input: central memory CD4+ T cells from blood. The receptors originated from a woman aged 18-29 years in good health.

A remark on this clone: One end of the junction fails to match germline, which may point to a read error. This sequence joins TRBV5-4 and TRBJ1-5; D might be TRBD1 (5 bases). CDR1 and CDR2 (germline): SGHNT, YYREEE (reference sequence). This CDR3 has 13 residues. CDR3 region: CASSLGQDQPQHF. CDR3 coding DNA: TGCGCCAGCAGCTTAGGACAAGATCAGCCCCAGCATTTT.

There are a few counts of this clone. The same CDR3 arises from other DNA sequences in this sample as well. J is TRBJ2-5 and V is TRBV28, with a possible D match to TRBD1 (5 bases). Germline assignment: CDR1 MDHEN and CDR2 SYDVKM. V lost 5 bases and J 2 bases, leaving 6 bases between the germline ends. The length of the CDR3 is 12 residues. CDR3 sequence: CASSQGQETQYF. In DNA form, the CDR3 reads TGTGCCAGCAGTCAGGGACAAGAGACCCAGTACTTC.

The chain links TRBV6-1 to TRBJ1-3, with D perhaps TRBD1 (6 bases). The CDR3 covers 17 residues. Germline V lookup: CDR1 MNHNS, CDR2 SASEGT. Trimming took off 0 bases at V and 2 bases at J, with 14 bases between the two ends. This CDR3 reads CASSEAVRGAAGNTIYF. CDR3 DNA sequence: TGTGCCAGCAGTGAAGCGGTTCGGGGGGCGGCTGGAAACACCATATATTTT.

J is TRBJ2-6 and V is TRBV7-3, with 7 positions matching TRBD1. This CDR3 spans 16 amino acids. V dropped 7 bases and J dropped 1; count of bases not matched to a gene: 7. Germline loops: CDR1 SGHTA, CDR2 FQGTGA. The CDR3 DNA is TGTGCCAGCATGAGGGCAGGGGGATCTGGGGCCAACGTCCTGACTTTC. It yields the protein CASMRAGGSGANVLTF.

This clone was seen at least ten times. The CDR3 region has the DNA TGTGCCAGCAGCTTCCGGGGCCTCGAGACCCAGTACTTC. This codes for CASSFRGLETQYF. The chain joins TRBV7-9 to TRBJ2-5, with D possibly being TRBD1 or TRBD2 (5 bases each). Trimming left V 3 bases short and J 5 bases short, with 10 bases between. The CDR3 covers 13 residues. In germline, CDR1 is SEHNR, CDR2 FQNEAQ (reference sequence). Looking up the rest from reference TRBV7-9 and TRBJ2-5 gives the full variable domain: DTGVSQNPRHKITKRGQNVTFRCDPISEHNRLYWYRQTLGQGPEFLTYFQNEAQLEKSRLLSDRFSAERPKGSFSTLEIQRTEQGDSAMYLCASSFRGLETQYFGPGTRLLVL.

At least ten counts were recorded for this clone. The chain employs TRBV4-2 and TRBJ1-1, with D possibly matching TRBD1 (6 bases). The V gene lost 3 bases and the J gene lost 0 bases, with 17 bases spanning the gap. The CDR3 runs 17 residues. Germline V CDR1 and CDR2: LGHNA, YNFKEQ. The CDR3, as DNA: TGTGCCAGCAGCCAGTTCCAGGACAGCAATATGAACACTGAAGCTTTCTTT. Its protein product is CASSQFQDSNMNTEAFF.

The table lists this clone with a few counts. The chain is built from TRBV4-2 and TRBJ2-3; TRBD1 is a possible D gene (6 bases). Germline CDR1 LGHNA, CDR2 YNFKEQ. Trimming cost V 0 bases and J 6 bases, with 13 bases left between them. CDR3 size: 15 residues. CDR3 loop: CASSQDVQGWDTQYF. CDR3 DNA: TGTGCCAGCAGCCAAGATGTACAGGGTTGGGATACGCAGTATTTT.

V usage is TRBV4-1 and J usage is TRBJ2-5; 11 bases are a match to TRBD2. V was clipped by 2 bases and J by 4 bases; unmatched bases: 3. The germline V gene encodes CDR1 MGHRA and CDR2 YSYEKL. The CDR3 contains 15 residues. The CDR3: CASSQTSGSRETQYF. CDR3 DNA: TGCGCCAGCAGCCAAACTAGCGGGAGTCGAGAGACCCAGTACTTC.

This clone occurred a few times. V is TRBV5-6 and J is TRBJ2-5; TRBD2 might be the D (6 bases). The CDR3 contains 15 residues. Germline V gene sequence: CDR1 SGHDT, CDR2 YYEEEE. Trimming shortened V by 4 bases and J by 5 bases, and 18 bases separated the two germline ends. CDR3 sequence (DNA): TGTGCCAGCAGCACCCGATTTTGGAGGGAGGAGACCCAGTACTTC. Translation gives CASSTRFWREETQYF.

The V and J genes are TRBV29-1 and TRBJ2-7; D may be TRBD1 (5 bases). The germline V gene encodes CDR1 SQVTM and CDR2 ANQGSEA. Deletions cut 3 bases from V and 5 bases from J, with 11 bases between. This CDR3 region has 12 residues. The CDR3 spells CSVDQGFDEQYF. In DNA form, the CDR3 reads TGCAGCGTTGACCAGGGTTTCGACGAGCAGTACTTC.

The chain carries TRBV11-3 and TRBJ2-5; 7 bases line up with TRBD1. V lost 5 bases and J lost 4; bases outside the gene matches: 4. Germline CDR1 and CDR2: SGHNT and YENEEA. The CDR3 consists of 13 residues. CDR3 sequence (DNA): TGTGCCAGCAGCGGTGGGACAGCAGAGACCCAGTACTTC. This sequence encodes CASSGGTAETQYF.

This chain uses TRBV5-1 with TRBJ2-5; 10 nucleotides align to TRBD2. Germline trimming cut 5 bases from V and 5 bases from J; bases unmatched to any gene: 6. In germline, CDR1 is SGHRS, CDR2 YFSETQ. The CDR3 contains 14 residues. CDR3 loop: CASRKREGGETQYF. The DNA of the CDR3 is TGCGCCAGCAGGAAGCGGGAGGGCGGTGAGACCCAGTACTTC. The full variable domain, rest sourced from reference TRBV5-1 and TRBJ2-5, is KAGVTQTPRYLIKTRGQQVTLSCSPISGHRSVSWYQQTPGQGLQFLFEYFSETQRNKGNFPGRFSGRQFSNSRSEMNVSTLELGDSALYLCASRKREGGETQYFGPGTRLLVL.

This clone was recorded at least ten times. The rearrangement uses TRBV27 and TRBJ2-3; the match to TRBD2 covers 14 bases. The CDR3 spans 18 residues. J lost 5 bases, V lost 3 bases, and 10 bases had no gene match. The germline gives CDR1 MNHEY, CDR2 SMNVEV (reference sequence). DNA of the CDR3: TGTGCCAGCAGTTTCGGGGGCTGGGGGACTAGCGGGGGAGATACGCAGTATTTT. Protein sequence: CASSFGGWGTSGGDTQYF.

This clone was counted a few times. The V gene is TRBV7-9, the J gene TRBJ2-1; 10 bases match TRBD2. Per the germline V gene, CDR1 is SEHNR and CDR2 is FQNEAQ (reference sequence). With V trimmed by 3 bases and J by 6 bases, 5 bases remained unmatched. The CDR3 is 15 residues long. The CDR3 sequence: CASSFSGRAFNEQFF. CDR3 sequence (DNA): TGTGCCAGCAGCTTCAGCGGGAGGGCCTTCAATGAGCAGTTCTTC. The variable domain in full, completed from reference TRBV7-9 and TRBJ2-1, reads DTGVSQNPRHKITKRGQNVTFRCDPISEHNRLYWYRQTLGQGPEFLTYFQNEAQLEKSRLLSDRFSAERPKGSFSTLEIQRTEQGDSAMYLCASSFSGRAFNEQFFGPGTRLTVL.

A few counts support this clone. The gene calls are TRBV5-5 and TRBJ1-5; 8 nucleotides match TRBD1. The CDR3 runs 16 residues. V lost 0 bases to trimming and J lost 6 bases; unmatched junction nucleotides: 8. Germline lookup yields CDR1 SGHKS and CDR2 YYEKEE (reference sequence). The CDR3 nucleotides are TGTGCCAGCAGCTTGGCCCCGACAGGGGAGGTTCAGCCCCAGCATTTT. Protein: CASSLAPTGEVQPQHF.

The count of this clone is one. J is TRBJ2-2 and V is TRBV7-8; D not certain. The V end lost 4 bases, the J end lost 0 bases, and 12 bases lay between the germline ends. The CDR3 extends over 16 amino acids. CDR1 and CDR2 from the germline V gene are SGHVS and FQNEAQ. The CDR3: CASSSWVPANTGELFF. Here the CDR3 DNA reads TGTGCCAGCAGCTCCTGGGTCCCGGCGAACACCGGGGAGCTGTTTTTT.

This clone turned up a few times. This sequence joins TRBV5-1 and TRBJ1-1; 8 bases match TRBD1. Germline CDR1 and CDR2: SGHRS and YFSETQ. The CDR3 runs 16 residues. V gave up 4 bases and J gave up 1 base; unmatched junction bases: 9. The CDR3 protein is CASSRRGGTGNTEAFF. For the CDR3, the DNA is TGCGCCAGCAGCCGTCGGGGAGGGACAGGGAACACTGAAGCTTTCTTT.

This clone was counted between two and nine times. The V and J genes are TRBV7-2 and TRBJ1-4; D gene ambiguous. CDR3 length: 13 residues. CDR1 and CDR2 (germline): SGHTA, FQGNSA. The ends were cut back, 5 bases at V and 3 bases at J, with 7 bases in the middle. CDR3 in amino acids: CASSRISNEKLFF. The CDR3 DNA reads TGTGCCAGCAGCAGAATCTCTAATGAAAAACTGTTTTTT. The full variable domain, its missing parts supplied by reference TRBV7-2 and TRBJ1-4, is GAGVSQSPSNKVTEKGKDVELRCDPISGHTALYWYRQSLGQGLEFLIYFQGNSAPDKSGLPSDRFSAERTGGSVSTLTIQRTQQEDSAVYLCASSRISNEKLFFGSGTQLSVL.

A few counts support this clone. The chain employs TRBV7-3 and TRBJ1-1, with D hard to call. Germline assignment: CDR1 SGHTA and CDR2 FQGTGA. CDR3 length: 13 amino acids. The V gene lost 4 bases and the J gene lost 4 bases, with 10 bases spanning the gap. This CDR3 is CASSSVWGTEAFF. The CDR3 DNA reads TGTGCCAGCAGCTCAGTCTGGGGCACTGAAGCTTTCTTT.

There are many counts of this clone. The chain has TRBV10-3 and TRBJ1-4; D gene uncertain. Trimming stripped 5 bases from V and 8 bases from J, with 12 bases between. Germline-derived CDR1 and CDR2 are ENHRY and SYGVKD. This CDR3 has 13 amino acids. CDR3 amino acids: CAISQAGEEKLFF. DNA of the CDR3: TGTGCCATCAGTCAAGCGGGAGAGGAAAAACTGTTTTTT.

This clone was recorded a few times. This chain uses TRBV29-1 with TRBJ2-2; D unresolved. This CDR3 has 16 residues. In germline, CDR1 is SQVTM, CDR2 ANQGSEA. The germline V and J ends were trimmed by 6 bases and 5 bases, with 22 bases remaining between them. CDR3 protein: CSVGVARTLRTGELFF. CDR3 DNA sequence: TGCAGCGTCGGCGTGGCCCGAACTCTGAGGACCGGGGAGCTGTTTTTT.

V usage is TRBV19 and J usage is TRBJ2-5; D possibly corresponds to TRBD2 (5 bases). The CDR3 sequence is 14 residues long. V lost 4 bases and J 5 bases, leaving 14 bases between the germline ends. Germline V gene lookup returns CDR1 LNHDA and CDR2 SQIVND (reference sequence). CDR3 sequence: CASSTHEGRETQYF. DNA of the CDR3: TGTGCCAGTAGTACCCACGAGGGTCGCGAGACCCAGTACTTC. Combining the CDR3 with reference TRBV19 and TRBJ2-5 gives the whole variable domain DGGITQSPKYLFRKEGQNVTLSCEQNLNHDAMYWYRQDPGQGLRLIYYSQIVNDFQKGDIAEGYSVSREKKESFPLTVTSAQKNPTAFYLCASSTHEGRETQYFGPGTRLLVL.

This clone has only a few counts. Other DNA sequences in this sample translate to the same CDR3. The chain uses TRBV6-1 and TRBJ2-1; D possibly corresponds to TRBD2 (5 bases). The CDR3 is made up of 14 amino acids. The germline gives CDR1 MNHNS, CDR2 SASEGT. Trimming left V 2 bases short and J 1 base short, with 6 bases between. The CDR3 DNA sequence: TGTGCCAGCAGTGAACGGGGATCCTACAATGAGCAGTTCTTC. This encodes CASSERGSYNEQFF.

The chain links TRBV7-9 to TRBJ2-5, with TRBD2 matching 7 bases. Trimming at V came to 0 bases and at J to 1 base, leaving 8 bases not matched to a gene. Per germline, CDR1 SEHNR and CDR2 FQNEAQ (reference sequence). The CDR3 contains 17 residues. CDR3 bases: TGTGCCAGCAGCTTAGCTCGGGAGGCACAGCTCCAAGAGACCCAGTACTTC. It yields the protein CASSLAREAQLQETQYF. The entire variable domain, with the rest obtained from reference TRBV7-9 and TRBJ2-5, is as follows: DTGVSQNPRHKITKRGQNVTFRCDPISEHNRLYWYRQTLGQGPEFLTYFQNEAQLEKSRLLSDRFSAERPKGSFSTLEIQRTEQGDSAMYLCASSLAREAQLQETQYFGPGTRLLVL.

This clone showed up just a few times. The V and J genes are TRBV5-4 and TRBJ2-1; no reliable D call. CDR1 and CDR2 (germline): SGHNT, YYREEE (reference sequence). The CDR3 runs 15 residues. The V gene lost 5 bases and the J gene lost 8 bases, with 20 bases spanning the gap. The CDR3 is CASSGWVRRGDEQFF. CDR3 coding DNA: TGTGCCAGCAGTGGCTGGGTACGACGAGGCGATGAGCAGTTCTTC.

The chain couples TRBV29-1 to TRBJ2-1; 12 nucleotides match TRBD2. The CDR3 totals 17 residues. V lost 4 bases and J lost 1; bases outside the gene matches: 8. Germline CDR1 is SQVTM and CDR2 is ANQGSEA. In DNA, the CDR3 is TGCAGCGTTGGGACTAGCGGGGAATTTTGGTCCTACAATGAGCAGTTCTTC. It yields the protein CSVGTSGEFWSYNEQFF.

The V and J genes are TRBV9 and TRBJ2-1; D possibly corresponds to TRBD1 (6 bases). The CDR3 totals 15 residues. Germline CDR1 SGDLS, CDR2 YYNGEE. V lost 0 bases and J 7 bases, leaving 14 bases between the germline ends. The CDR3 DNA reads as TGTGCCAGCAGCGTAGTCCAAGCAGGGGTAAATGAGCAGTTCTTC. Protein product: CASSVVQAGVNEQFF. The whole variable domain, remainder taken from reference TRBV9 and TRBJ2-1, is DSGVTQTPKHLITATGQRVTLRCSPRSGDLSVYWYQQSLDQGLQFLIQYYNGEERAKGNILERFSAQQFPDLHSELNLSSLELGDSALYFCASSVVQAGVNEQFFGPGTRLTVL.

The table lists this clone with many counts. V usage is TRBV28 and J usage is TRBJ1-5; weak D call: TRBD1 (6 bases). The CDR3 covers 14 residues. Trimming took 4 bases from V and 2 from J, leaving 9 bases between them. The V gene's germline CDR1 is MDHEN and CDR2 SYDVKM. The CDR3, as DNA: TGTGCCAGCAGTTGGGGGCACGGCAATCAGCCCCAGCATTTT. Amino acid sequence: CASSWGHGNQPQHF.

This clone has a handful of counts. The chain has TRBV2 and TRBJ2-5; D is ambiguous. Germline V gene data show CDR1 as SNHLY and CDR2 as FYNNEI. CDR3 length equals 13 residues. Between the trimmed V and J ends, which lost 8 bases and 4 bases, there was a span of 14 bases. The CDR3 region is CASGYSGGETQYF. The CDR3 DNA sequence: TGTGCCAGCGGGTACAGTGGTGGAGAGACCCAGTACTTC.